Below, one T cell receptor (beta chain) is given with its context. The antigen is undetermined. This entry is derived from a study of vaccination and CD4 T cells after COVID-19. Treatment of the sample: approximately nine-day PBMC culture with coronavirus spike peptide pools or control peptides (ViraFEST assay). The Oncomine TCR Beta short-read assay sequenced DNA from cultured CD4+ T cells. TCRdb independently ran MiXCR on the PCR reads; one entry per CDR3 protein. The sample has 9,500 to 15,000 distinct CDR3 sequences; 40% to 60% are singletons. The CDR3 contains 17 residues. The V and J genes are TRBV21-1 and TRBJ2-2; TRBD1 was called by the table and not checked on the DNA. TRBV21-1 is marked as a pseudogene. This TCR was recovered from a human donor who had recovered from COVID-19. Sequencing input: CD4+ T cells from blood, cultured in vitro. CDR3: CASSKASGAANTGELFF. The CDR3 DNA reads TGTGCCAGCAGCAAAGCGTCAGGGGCCGCGAACACCGGGGAGCTGTTTTTT.